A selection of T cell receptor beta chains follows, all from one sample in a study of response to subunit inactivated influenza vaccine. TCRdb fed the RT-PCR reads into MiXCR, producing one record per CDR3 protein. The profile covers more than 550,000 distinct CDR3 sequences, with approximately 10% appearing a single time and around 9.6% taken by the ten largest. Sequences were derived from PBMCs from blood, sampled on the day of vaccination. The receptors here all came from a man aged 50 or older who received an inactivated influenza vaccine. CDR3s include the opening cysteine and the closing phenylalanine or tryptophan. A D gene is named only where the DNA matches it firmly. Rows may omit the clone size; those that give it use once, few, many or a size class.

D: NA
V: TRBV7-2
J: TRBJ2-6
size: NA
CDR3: CASSLGVAPGANVLTF
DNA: TGTGCCAGCAGCTTAGGTGTCGCGCCTGGGGCCAACGTCCTGACTTTC

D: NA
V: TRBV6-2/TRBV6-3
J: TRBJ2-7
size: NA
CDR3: CASSYGLARDEQYF
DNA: TGTGCCAGCAGTTACGGGCTAGCTCGGGACGAGCAGTACTTC

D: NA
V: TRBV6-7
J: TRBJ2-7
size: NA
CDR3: CASSYTGRYEQYF
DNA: TGTGCCAGCAGTTATACAGGGCGCTACGAGCAGTACTTC

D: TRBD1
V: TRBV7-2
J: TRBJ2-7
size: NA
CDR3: CASSLVGGGQVNYEQYF
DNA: TGTGCCAGCAGCTTAGTTGGAGGAGGACAGGTAAACTACGAGCAGTACTTC

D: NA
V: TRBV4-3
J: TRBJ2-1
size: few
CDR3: CASSQDYSFYNEQFF
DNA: TGCGCCAGCAGCCAAGATTATTCCTTCTACAATGAGCAGTTCTTC

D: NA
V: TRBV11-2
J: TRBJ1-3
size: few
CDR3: CASSPTGGRTISGNTIYF
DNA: TGTGCCAGCAGCCCTACGGGGGGACGGACCATCTCTGGAAACACCATATATTTT

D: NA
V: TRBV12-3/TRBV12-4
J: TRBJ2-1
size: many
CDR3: CASRSIGEWNEQFF
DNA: TGTGCCAGCAGATCAATCGGGGAGTGGAATGAGCAGTTCTTC

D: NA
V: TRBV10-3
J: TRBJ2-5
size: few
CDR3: CAIRPGTEETQYF
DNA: TGTGCCATCAGGCCCGGGACGGAAGAGACCCAGTACTTC

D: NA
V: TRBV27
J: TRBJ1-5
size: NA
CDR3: CASSFSGANQPQHF
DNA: TGTGCCAGCAGTTTTTCAGGGGCGAATCAGCCCCAGCATTTT

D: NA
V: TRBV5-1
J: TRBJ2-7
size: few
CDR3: CASFNLYYEQYF
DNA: TGCGCCAGCTTCAACCTCTACTACGAGCAGTACTTC

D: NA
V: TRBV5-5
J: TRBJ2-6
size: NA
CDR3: CASSSWGVLTF
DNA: TGTGCCAGCAGCTCTTGGGGCGTCCTGACTTTC

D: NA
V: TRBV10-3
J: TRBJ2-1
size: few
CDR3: CAISEEQGNEQFF
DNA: TGTGCCATCAGTGAAGAACAAGGCAATGAGCAGTTCTTC

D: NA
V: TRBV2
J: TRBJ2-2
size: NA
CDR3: CASSPQGHANTGELFF
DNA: TGTGCCAGCAGTCCACAGGGTCACGCGAACACCGGGGAGCTGTTTTTT

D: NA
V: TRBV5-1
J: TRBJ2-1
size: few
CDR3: CASSLGHHNNEQFF
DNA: TGCGCCAGCAGCTTGGGACACCACAACAATGAGCAGTTCTTC

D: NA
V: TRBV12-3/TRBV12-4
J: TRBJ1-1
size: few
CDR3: CASSNNRDAFF
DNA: TGTGCCAGCAGTAATAACAGGGATGCTTTCTTT

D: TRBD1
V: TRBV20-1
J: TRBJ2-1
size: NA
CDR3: CSATLRDRGTEQFF
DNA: TGCAGTGCTACCCTACGGGACAGGGGGACCGAGCAGTTCTTC

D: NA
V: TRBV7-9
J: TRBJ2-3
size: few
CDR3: CASSLKALGADTQYF
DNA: TGTGCCAGCAGCTTAAAAGCGCTTGGGGCAGATACGCAGTATTTT

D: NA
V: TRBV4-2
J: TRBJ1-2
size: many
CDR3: CASSQDRHGYTF
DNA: TGTGCCAGCAGCCAAGATCGTCATGGCTACACCTTC

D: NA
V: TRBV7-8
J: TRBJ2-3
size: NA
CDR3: CASSLVRRAVGDTQYF
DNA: TGTGCCAGCAGCTTAGTGCGCAGGGCGGTTGGAGATACGCAGTATTTT

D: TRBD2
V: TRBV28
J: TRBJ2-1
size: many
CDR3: CASSFGGGAGSYNEQFF
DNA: TGTGCCAGCAGTTTCGGCGGGGGGGCCGGCTCCTACAATGAGCAGTTCTTC

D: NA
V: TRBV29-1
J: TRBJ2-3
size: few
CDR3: CSVEDVTRSTQYF
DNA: TGCAGCGTTGAAGACGTGACTAGGAGTACGCAGTATTTT

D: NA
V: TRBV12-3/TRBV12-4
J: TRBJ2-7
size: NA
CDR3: CASSLRQRGEQYF
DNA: TGTGCCAGCAGTCTTAGACAGAGGGGTGAGCAGTACTTC

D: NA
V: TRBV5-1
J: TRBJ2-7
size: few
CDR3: CASATHGSYEQYF
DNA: TGCGCCAGCGCCACCCACGGGTCCTACGAGCAGTACTTC

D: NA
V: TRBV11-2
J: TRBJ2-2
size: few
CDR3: CASSLHWTAGELFF
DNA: TGTGCCAGCAGCTTACACTGGACTGCCGGGGAGCTGTTTTTT

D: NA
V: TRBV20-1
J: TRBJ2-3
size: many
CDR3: CSARRLGTTDTQYF
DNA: TGCAGTGCTAGACGGCTGGGGACAACAGATACGCAGTATTTT

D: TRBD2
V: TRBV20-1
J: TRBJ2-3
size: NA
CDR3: CSGPGLAGGPLNTDTQYF
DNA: TGCAGTGGCCCGGGACTAGCGGGAGGGCCCCTAAACACAGATACGCAGTATTTT

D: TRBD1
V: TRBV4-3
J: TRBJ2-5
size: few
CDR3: CASSQDYGNRGETQYF
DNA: TGCGCCAGCAGCCAAGATTATGGGAACAGGGGGGAGACCCAGTACTTC

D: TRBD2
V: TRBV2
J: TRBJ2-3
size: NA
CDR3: CATNLSGRAQYF
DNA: TGTGCCACCAACCTTAGCGGGAGGGCGCAGTATTTT

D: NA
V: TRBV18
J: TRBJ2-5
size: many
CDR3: CASSPRGGGRQETQYF
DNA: TGTGCCAGCTCACCACGAGGCGGGGGCCGACAAGAGACCCAGTACTTC

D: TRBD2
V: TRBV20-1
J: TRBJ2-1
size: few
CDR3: CSARDLSGGISYNEQFF
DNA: TGCAGTGCTAGAGATTTGAGCGGGGGGATCTCCTACAATGAGCAGTTCTTC

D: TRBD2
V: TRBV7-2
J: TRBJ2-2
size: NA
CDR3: CASSPLAGVFGELFF
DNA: TGTGCCAGCAGCCCGCTAGCGGGAGTTTTCGGGGAGCTGTTTTTT

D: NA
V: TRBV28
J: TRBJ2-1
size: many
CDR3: CASSFLSRGQDYNEQFF
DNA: TGTGCCAGCAGTTTTTTGTCCAGAGGCCAGGATTACAATGAGCAGTTCTTC

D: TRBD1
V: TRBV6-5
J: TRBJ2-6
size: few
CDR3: CASSYTSGTGGSGANVLTF
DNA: TGTGCCAGCAGTTACACTTCCGGGACAGGGGGATCTGGGGCCAACGTCCTGACTTTC

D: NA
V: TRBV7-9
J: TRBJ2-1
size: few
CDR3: CASKLGGTNNEQFF
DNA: TGTGCCAGCAAGCTCGGCGGGACCAACAATGAGCAGTTCTTC

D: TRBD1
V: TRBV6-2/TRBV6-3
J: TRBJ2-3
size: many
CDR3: CASRRIRGRTDTQYF
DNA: TGTGCCAGCAGAAGGATCAGGGGGCGCACAGATACGCAGTATTTT

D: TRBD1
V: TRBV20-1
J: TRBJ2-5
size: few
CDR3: CSARDQTGNVETQYF
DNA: TGCAGTGCTAGAGACCAGACAGGGAATGTGGAGACCCAGTACTTC

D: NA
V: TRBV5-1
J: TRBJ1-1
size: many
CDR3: CASSLVGRGNTEAFF
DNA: TGCGCCAGCAGCTTGGTGGGCAGGGGGAACACTGAAGCTTTCTTT

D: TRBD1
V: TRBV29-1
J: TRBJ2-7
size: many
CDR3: CSVVPLDRGPYEQYF
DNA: TGCAGCGTTGTTCCGTTAGACAGGGGGCCCTACGAGCAGTACTTC

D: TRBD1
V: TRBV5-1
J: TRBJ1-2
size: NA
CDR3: CASSFGTGRDANYGYTF
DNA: TGCGCCAGCAGCTTCGGGACAGGGAGAGATGCTAACTATGGCTACACCTTC

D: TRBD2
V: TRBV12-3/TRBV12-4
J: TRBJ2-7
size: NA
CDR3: CASSRGDSYEQYF
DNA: TGTGCCAGCTCGCGGGGGGATTCCTACGAGCAGTACTTC

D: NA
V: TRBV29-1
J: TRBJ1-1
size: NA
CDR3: CSVVGARNTEAFF
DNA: TGCAGCGTTGTGGGGGCGCGGAACACTGAAGCTTTCTTT

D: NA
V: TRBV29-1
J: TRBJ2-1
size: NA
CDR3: CSVATRLIPNEQFF
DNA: TGCAGCGTTGCAACTCGGCTAATTCCGAATGAGCAGTTCTTC

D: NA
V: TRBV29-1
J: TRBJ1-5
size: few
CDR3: CSVGVTENQPQHF
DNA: TGCAGCGTTGGAGTGACAGAAAATCAGCCCCAGCATTTT

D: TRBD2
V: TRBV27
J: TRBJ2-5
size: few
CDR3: CASRLSGRDQETQYF
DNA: TGTGCCAGCAGATTAAGCGGGAGGGACCAAGAGACCCAGTACTTC

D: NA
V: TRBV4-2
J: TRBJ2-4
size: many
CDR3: CASSQGQTFDIQYF
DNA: TGTGCCAGCAGCCAGGGACAAACTTTTGACATTCAGTACTTC

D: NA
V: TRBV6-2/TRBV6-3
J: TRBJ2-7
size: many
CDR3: CASSFRDGPYEQYF
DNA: TGTGCCAGCAGTTTCCGGGACGGGCCCTACGAGCAGTACTTC